Each of the 4 T cell receptor beta chains below was sequenced from the same sample in a study of shared T cell receptors in the human thymus. This table comes from immunoSEQ multiplex PCR, and its TCRdb copy is limited to in-frame clones, with some not included. The sample gives 450,000 to 650,000 clones, approximately 80% of which show up once; roughly 0.013% is in the top ten. The sample was also reused in another study, on human thymus T cells.

The material sequenced was thymocytes. These receptor sequences come from a boy in the first two years of life with a congenital heart defect.

V and J are TRBV4-1 and TRBJ2-2; 16 bases fit TRBD2. With 0 bases clipped from V and 6 bases from J, the junction kept 13 bases outside the gene matches. There are 21 residues in the CDR3. From germline, CDR1 is MGHRA and CDR2 YSYEKL. CDR3 amino acids: CASSQDLGTSGRVGAAGELFF. DNA of the CDR3: TGCGCCAGCAGCCAAGACCTAGGGACTAGCGGGAGGGTGGGGGCGGCCGGGGAGCTGTTTTTT.

The chain couples TRBV5-4 to TRBJ2-1; 11 bases match TRBD2. Trimming cost V 4 bases and J 2 bases; bases outside gene matches: 14. This CDR3 contains 19 residues. Looked up from germline, CDR1 is SGHNT and CDR2 is YYREEE (reference sequence). CDR3 sequence: CASSPRVAGGPRAYNEQFF. The CDR3 DNA is TGTGCCAGCAGCCCCCGAGTAGCGGGAGGGCCTAGGGCCTACAATGAGCAGTTCTTC.

The chain uses TRBV28 and TRBJ2-1; the match to TRBD2 covers 7 bases. The CDR3 spans 17 residues. The V segment lost 2 bases and the J segment 2 bases; nucleotides outside the gene matches: 9. CDR1 is MDHEN, CDR2 SYDVKM, per germline. Here the CDR3 reads CASSLNGAGETYNEQFF. CDR3 DNA: TGTGCCAGCAGTTTAAATGGGGCGGGAGAGACCTACAATGAGCAGTTCTTC.

This clone was found once. The J gene is TRBJ2-7, the V gene TRBV27; a weak D match, TRBD1 (6 bases). This CDR3 is built from 13 residues. Germline V CDR1 and CDR2: MNHEY, SMNVEV (reference sequence). Trimming took 2 bases from V and 5 from J, leaving 10 bases between them. CDR3 sequence reads: CASSLRQAHEQYF. Written as DNA, the CDR3 is TGTGCCAGCAGTTTACGACAGGCCCACGAGCAGTACTTC.